Listed below are T cell receptor beta chains from one sample, sequenced in a study of control samples from healthy donors and cancer patients. Measured with immunoSEQ multiplex PCR; TCRdb has only the in-frame clones, and not every one. The repertoire includes some 120,000 clones, roughly 95% of them detected once, and less than 4.5% sits in the top ten. Material for sequencing was blood. Source of these receptors: a man aged 25 to 45 in good health. The CDR3 runs from the conserved cysteine through the conserved F or W. D genes are given only for firm matches. Clone sizes are given selectively: once, few, many, or a class where the clone is expanded.

V,J,D,size,CDR3,DNA
TRBV11-2,TRBJ1-2,.,.,CASSLVPGELYGYTF,TGTGCCAGCAGCTTAGTCCCCGGGGAGCTCTATGGCTACACCTTC
TRBV15,TRBJ1-1,.,.,CATSRAAWLNTEAFF,TGTGCCACCAGCAGGGCCGCCTGGTTGAACACTGAAGCTTTCTTT
TRBV6-5,TRBJ2-5,.,few,CASSYSVVWAQYF,TGTGCCAGCAGTTACTCGGTCGTGTGGGCCCAGTACTTC
TRBV7-9,TRBJ1-2,TRBD1,.,CASRASRGSSYGYTF,TGTGCCAGCAGAGCTTCCAGGGGGTCCTCCTATGGCTACACCTTC
TRBV7-2,TRBJ2-1,TRBD2,.,CASSFSGTSSLGEQFF,TGTGCCAGCAGCTTTTCCGGGACTAGTTCACTAGGGGAGCAGTTCTTC
TRBV7-6,TRBJ2-2,TRBD1,.,CASSLGGGNTGELFF,TGTGCCAGCAGCCTAGGGGGCGGCAACACCGGGGAGCTGTTTTTT
TRBV25-1,TRBJ1-3,.,.,CASSEPGHRAGLGNTIYF,TGTGCCAGCAGTGAACCTGGACACAGGGCCGGACTCGGAAACACCATATATTTT
TRBV7-2,TRBJ1-5,.,.,CASSLEGSFNQPQHF,TGTGCCAGCAGCTTGGAGGGCAGCTTCAATCAGCCCCAGCATTTT
TRBV10-2,TRBJ1-2,.,.,CASSADGNYGYTF,TGCGCCAGCAGTGCGGACGGGAACTATGGCTACACCTTC
TRBV27,TRBJ1-2,.,.,CASSLLGSAVSGYTF,TGTGCCAGCAGTTTATTGGGGTCGGCTGTTAGTGGCTACACCTTC
TRBV18,TRBJ2-3,.,.,CASSPLAATRTDTQYF,TGTGCCAGCTCACCTTTGGCAGCTACCCGCACAGATACGCAGTATTTT
TRBV27,TRBJ1-4,.,.,CASSLSPDSPTNEKLFF,TGTGCCAGCAGTTTATCCCCGGACAGTCCAACTAATGAAAAACTGTTTTTT
TRBV7-2,TRBJ1-4,.,.,CASSLSRNNEKLFF,TGTGCCAGCAGCTTAAGCAGAAATAATGAAAAACTGTTTTTT
TRBV6-4,TRBJ1-5,TRBD1,.,CASSETGDSNQPQHF,TGTGCCAGCAGTGAAACAGGGGATAGCAATCAGCCCCAGCATTTT
TRBV4-3,TRBJ2-1,.,.,CASSQDQGSYNEQFF,TGCGCCAGCAGCCAAGATCAGGGGTCATACAATGAGCAGTTCTTC
TRBV7-6,TRBJ2-1,.,.,CASSLAEGGGGEQFF,TGTGCCAGCAGCTTAGCGGAAGGCGGAGGGGGGGAGCAGTTCTTC
TRBV4-1,TRBJ2-3,TRBD2,.,CASSQEGSGGPPVF,TGCGCCAGCAGCCAAGAAGGGAGCGGGGGCCCCCCCGTTTTT
TRBV7-2,TRBJ1-3,.,.,CASSLGGNTIYF,TGTGCCAGCAGCCTCGGTGGAAACACCATATATTTT
TRBV19,TRBJ2-7,TRBD1,.,CASRHPGQGSYEQYF,TGTGCCAGTAGACATCCGGGACAGGGCTCCTACGAGCAGTACTTC
TRBV7-8,TRBJ2-7,TRBD2,.,CASSLGRLAGGRGYEQYF,TGTGCCAGCAGCTTAGGTCGACTAGCGGGGGGTAGGGGCTACGAGCAGTACTTC
TRBV18,TRBJ1-4,.,.,CASSPDAGEETGNEKLFF,TGTGCCAGCTCACCAGATGCGGGGGAAGAAACAGGGAACGAAAAACTGTTTTTT
TRBV7-2,TRBJ1-2,.,.,CASSPKQGGYGYTF,TGTGCCAGCAGCCCAAAACAGGGAGGCTATGGCTACACCTTC
TRBV6-4,TRBJ2-2,TRBD2,.,CASSDTSGGLTGELFF,TGTGCCAGCAGTGACACCAGCGGGGGGTTAACCGGGGAGCTGTTTTTT
TRBV20-1,TRBJ2-7,.,.,CSAPGGHEQYF,TGCAGTGCCCCAGGGGGGCACGAGCAGTACTTC
TRBV6-4,TRBJ1-6,TRBD1,.,CASSPDRGSPLHF,TGTGCCAGCAGCCCGGACAGGGGATCACCCCTCCACTTT
TRBV19,TRBJ1-1,TRBD1,.,CASSMGQGNTEAFF,TGTGCCAGTAGTATGGGACAGGGAAACACTGAAGCTTTCTTT
TRBV19,TRBJ2-2,TRBD2,.,CASTLLAGGTGELFF,TGTGCCAGTACCCTTTTAGCGGGAGGCACCGGGGAGCTGTTTTTT
TRBV2,TRBJ1-6,.,.,CASSGDHNSPLHF,TGTGCCAGCAGTGGGGATCATAATTCACCCCTCCACTTT
TRBV5-5,TRBJ1-5,.,.,CASSLEGWAMGNQPQHF,TGTGCCAGCAGCTTGGAGGGGTGGGCCATGGGCAATCAGCCCCAGCATTTT
TRBV6-4,TRBJ2-1,TRBD2,once,CASSDSIRTSGNEQFF,TGTGCCAGCAGTGACTCGATTCGTACTAGCGGCAATGAGCAGTTCTTC
TRBV6-6,TRBJ1-1,.,.,CASRIQTEAFF,TGTGCCAGCAGAATACAGACTGAAGCTTTCTTT
TRBV28,TRBJ1-1,TRBD1,.,CASSWPGTAMNTEAFF,TGTGCCAGCAGTTGGCCCGGGACAGCGATGAACACTGAAGCTTTCTTT
TRBV6-6,TRBJ1-5,.,.,CASSYPGGFDQPQHF,TGTGCCAGCAGTTACCCCGGGGGCTTCGATCAGCCCCAGCATTTT
TRBV28,TRBJ1-4,.,.,CASTTPDTNEKLFF,TGTGCCAGCACCACCCCGGACACGAATGAAAAACTGTTTTTT
TRBV6-5,TRBJ1-5,.,.,CASSRGGYGGPQHF,TGTGCCAGCAGTCGGGGGGGGTACGGAGGACCCCAGCATTTT
TRBV30,TRBJ1-1,TRBD1,.,CAWSSYPRTGNTEAFF,TGTGCCTGGAGTTCCTACCCGAGGACAGGGAACACTGAAGCTTTCTTT
TRBV3-1/TRBV3-2,TRBJ1-4,.,.,CASSQVGGGPEEKLFF,TGTGCCAGCAGCCAAGTTGGGGGCGGGCCGGAAGAAAAACTGTTTTTT
TRBV19,TRBJ2-1,.,.,CASSTQGNNEQFF,TGTGCCAGTAGTACCCAGGGGAACAATGAGCAGTTCTTC